This TCR beta chain is drawn from a study of molecular identifiers for immune sequencing clone quantification. In germline, CDR1 is MNHEY, CDR2 SMNVEV (reference sequence). The CDR3 has 13 amino acids. Worth noting for this clonotype: Its target is not known. A much bigger clone sits one base away, suggesting this may be a read error.

Study-level results: Identical barcode-sharing TCR molecules could lead to underestimated sizes for highly expanded clones.

Methods described previously were used for bulk TCR libraries, and listed TCR primers were applied. MiXCR was run by TCRdb on the PCR reads, yielding one entry per CDR3 protein. The sample lists 45,000 to 55,000 distinct CDR3 sequences; around 34% were seen once. This sequence was found in a human donor in good health. Some libraries in this study had Jurkat cell RNA spiked in. The V call is TRBV27, the J call TRBJ2-4; D ambiguous. Specimen: naive CD8+ T cells from blood, with Jurkat cell RNA spiked in. As to subset: FACS-sorted CD8+CD4-CCR7+CD45RA+ naive T cells. The CDR3 DNA sequence: TGTGCCAGCAGTTTATCTGCCAAAAGCATTCAGTACTTC. This gives the protein CASSLSAKSIQYF.